The clone carrying this TCR beta chain was found many times. The germline CDR1 and CDR2 sequences are SGHRS and YFSETQ. This CDR3 is 11 amino acids long. V was shortened by 4 bases and J by 8 bases, with 7 bases between the two germline ends. This entry belongs to a study of human T cells and chemical hapten exposure. TCRdb reanalysed the RACE reads using MiXCR and keeps one entry per CDR3 protein. The data contain 250,000 or so distinct CDR3 sequences, almost 8% of them singletons. Time point of the sample: pre-sensitization, week 0. As for treatment: therapeutic diphenylcyclopropenone sensitization with weekly scalp DPC.

Sequenced here: whole blood, sampled in connection with sensitization to the hapten diphenylcyclopropenone (DPC). The TCR was taken from a man between 18 and 35 years old with alopecia areata. Some clones in this sample may be carry-over from other donors' samples. The V and J genes are TRBV5-1 and TRBJ2-1, with D possibly TRBD2 on 5 matching bases. The CDR3 region is CASSLLDEQFF. In DNA form, the CDR3 reads TGCGCCAGCAGCCTACTAGATGAGCAGTTCTTC. Full variable domain (missing parts from reference TRBV5-1 and TRBJ2-1): KAGVTQTPRYLIKTRGQQVTLSCSPISGHRSVSWYQQTPGQGLQFLFEYFSETQRNKGNFPGRFSGRQFSNSRSEMNVSTLELGDSALYLCASSLLDEQFFGPGTRLTVL.